The TCR beta chain under discussion was sequenced for a study of T cell changes during pregnancy in multiple sclerosis. Per germline, CDR1 SGHAT and CDR2 FQNNGV. There are 15 residues in the CDR3. Trimming at V came to 0 bases and at J to 4 bases, leaving 2 bases not matched to a gene. Sequenced by immunoSEQ multiplex PCR; TCRdb stores in-frame clones only, minus some. The sample carries 50,000 or so clones, about 90% recorded once. This specimen consisted of CD4+ T cells from peripheral blood mononuclear cells, obtained after pregnancy. This receptor was obtained from a female donor with multiple sclerosis, enrolled in a pregnancy study. This chain joins TRBV11-2 and TRBJ1-1; 10 nucleotides line up with TRBD1. The DNA of the CDR3 is TGTGCCAGCAGCTTAGACCGGACAGGGGGCACTGAAGCTTTCTTT. It encodes CASSLDRTGGTEAFF.